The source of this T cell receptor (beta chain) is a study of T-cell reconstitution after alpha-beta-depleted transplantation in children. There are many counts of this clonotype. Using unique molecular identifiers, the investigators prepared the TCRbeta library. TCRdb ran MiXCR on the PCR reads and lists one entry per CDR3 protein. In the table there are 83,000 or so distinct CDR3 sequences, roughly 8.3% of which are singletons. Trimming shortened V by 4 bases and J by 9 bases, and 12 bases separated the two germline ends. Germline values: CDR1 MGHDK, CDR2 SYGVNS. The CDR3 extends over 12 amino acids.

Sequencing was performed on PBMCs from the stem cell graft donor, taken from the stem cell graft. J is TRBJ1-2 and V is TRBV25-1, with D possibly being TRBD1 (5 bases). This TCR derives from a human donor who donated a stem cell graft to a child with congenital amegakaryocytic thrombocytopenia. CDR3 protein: CASSGQGIRYTF. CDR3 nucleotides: TGTGCCAGCAGTGGGCAGGGAATTCGCTACACCTTC.